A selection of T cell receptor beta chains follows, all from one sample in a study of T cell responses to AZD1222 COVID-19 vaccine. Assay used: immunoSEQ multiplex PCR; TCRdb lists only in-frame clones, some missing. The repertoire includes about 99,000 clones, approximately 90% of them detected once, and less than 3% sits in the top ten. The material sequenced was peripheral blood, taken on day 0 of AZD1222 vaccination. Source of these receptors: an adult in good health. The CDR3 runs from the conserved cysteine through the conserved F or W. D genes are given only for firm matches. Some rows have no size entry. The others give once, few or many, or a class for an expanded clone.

CASSLAGGNGYTF TGTGCCAGCAGTCTAGCGGGCGGGAATGGCTACACCTTC - TRBV7-3 - TRBJ1-2
CATSRSTDTQYF TGTGCCACCAGCAGAAGCACAGATACGCAGTATTTT - TRBV15 - TRBJ2-3
CASSLAVQATMNTEAFF TGTGCCAGCAGCTTAGCGGTCCAGGCCACCATGAACACTGAAGCTTTCTTT - TRBV11-2 - TRBJ1-1
CASTDVYGNEKLFF TGTGCCAGCACCGACGTTTACGGTAATGAAAAACTGTTTTTT - TRBV27 few TRBJ1-4
CASSRNYGYTF TGTGCCAGCAGCCGGAACTATGGCTACACCTTC - TRBV6-6 - TRBJ1-2
CASTSTAEAFF TGTGCCAGCACCTCCACAGCAGAAGCTTTCTTT - TRBV7-9 - TRBJ1-1
CASSYSRTVQSPLHF TGTGCCAGCAGTTACTCGAGGACAGTCCAATCACCCCTCCACTTT - TRBV6-5 - TRBJ1-6
CASSQLQGGSDTQYF TGTGCCAGCAGCCAGCTCCAGGGAGGGTCAGATACGCAGTATTTT TRBD2 TRBV7-9 - TRBJ2-3
CAITLTGNTEAFF TGTGCCATCACCTTGACGGGGAACACTGAAGCTTTCTTT - TRBV10-3 - TRBJ1-1
CASSLMGTGNTEAFF TGTGCCAGCAGCTTGATGGGTACAGGGAACACTGAAGCTTTCTTT - TRBV7-9 - TRBJ1-1
CASSAWAWPQHF TGTGCCAGCAGCGCTTGGGCCTGGCCCCAGCATTTT - TRBV9 - TRBJ1-5